The T cell receptor (beta chain) under discussion was sequenced for a study of blood T cell repertoires in COVID-19 (dated by TCRdb to the early 2020s). Concerning the study at large: Samples covering the acute and convalescent phases of COVID-19 were provided by collaborators in the United States, Italy and Spain. The material from the prospective study consisted of cDNA or gDNA derived from T cells, B-cell-depleted T cells, or PBMCs. The dataset comprised deeply sampled blood TCRbeta repertoires from subjects exposed to, actively infected with, or recovered from COVID-19. The repertoires were released in a freely available public database intended as a resource for research on the immune response to SARS-CoV-2. Samples were obtained from the ongoing ImmuneRACE study (first 160 participants) and from 1,000 to 1,500 subjects provided by 6 global collaborators. Sample metadata almost always included a de-identified subject ID, COVID-19 status, age in years and sex. Where HLA class I and class II types were available, the types were taken from metadata supplied by the sample provider, not from assay-based typing. Broad study findings and their caveats: Clinical and demographic metadata were provided uncurated, with the amount varying by source and participant.

Remarks on this clone: It has no known antigen specificity. No base quality information exists; no much larger clone differs at one position.

Including cysteine and phenylalanine, the CDR3 has 14 amino acids. CDR3 DNA only is kept here, 42 bases in frame from base 1. V is reduced by 5 bases and J by 2 bases, leaving a spacing of 12 bases between them. CDR1 and CDR2, per the germline V gene, are MDHEN and SYDVKM. TCRbeta CDR3 regions were amplified from genomic DNA using the immunoSEQ Assay, a bias-controlled multiplex PCR. In the paper's pipeline: Nucleated cell counts per sample were estimated from amplification of reference gene primers within the assay. To quantify the absolute abundance of each unique TCRbeta CDR3 rearrangement, sequence reads were collapsed and filtered. For each sample, productive Simpson clonality was calculated as the square root of Simpson's diversity index across productive rearrangements. In its TCRdb copy, this immuneACCESS table keeps in-frame sequences only and misses some clones. Where compared with another copy, unresolved V genes explain less than half of these, and the others have no known cause. D and trimming were read from the DNA, whereas the V and J calls and clone size are those reported in that table. The sample table records 650,000 to 800,000 clones; 85% to 90% of these occur just once. The ten most abundant clones make up about 0.24% of the sample.

The collaborating institutions used their own protocols to collect whole blood in K2EDTA tubes. Collaborator samples were shipped for TCRbeta analysis as frozen whole blood, isolated PBMCs, or DNA extracted from either sample type. The receptor's source is a woman under 30 with acute or convalescent COVID-19. The sequence joins TRBV28 to TRBJ1-1, with no confident D gene call. Material for sequencing was peripheral blood. DNA sequence: TGTGCCAGCAGTAACCTCGGGATAAACACTGAAGCTTTCTTT. Translated, it gives CASSNLGINTEAFF.